This passage covers 10 T cell receptor beta chains from one sample sequenced in a study of T cell repertoires in cytomegalovirus infection. TCRdb re-called the reads through MiXCR, storing one row per CDR3 protein. The sample gives more than 90,000 distinct CDR3 sequences, around a tenth of which show up once; approximately 33% is in the top ten. No cognate antigen is known for these TCRs. Sequenced sample: PBMCs, sequenced either directly or after in vitro stimulation (not recorded which). The receptors stem from a human donor in good health (CMV status not recorded). Some clones in this sample may be carry-over from other donors' samples.

This clonotype was observed a few times. This rearrangement joins TRBV6-6 to TRBJ2-3; 10 bases map to TRBD2. The CDR3 extends over 16 amino acids. Germline lookup yields CDR1 MNHNY and CDR2 SVGAGI (reference sequence). Losses at the gene ends were 5 bases for V and 4 bases for J; bases not matched to a gene: 9. CDR3 bases: TGTGCCAGCAGTCCACTAGCGGGACCGGGGGCAGATACGCAGTATTTT. Translating it yields CASSPLAGPGADTQYF.

The V gene is TRBV12-5, the J gene TRBJ1-2; TRBD1 agrees at 7 bases. V shed 1 base and J 3 bases; nucleotides not matched to a gene: 8. Germline V CDR1 and CDR2: LGHNT, FRNRAP. The CDR3 loop spans 16 amino acids. CDR3 in amino acids: CASGLAGTAFHYGYTF. CDR3 in DNA: TGTGCTAGTGGTTTGGCAGGGACAGCTTTCCACTATGGCTACACCTTC.

The J gene is TRBJ2-1, the V gene TRBV7-8; D gene unclear. Trimming took off 5 bases at V and 9 bases at J, with 14 bases between the two ends. This CDR3 is built from 13 residues. The germline V gene has CDR1 SGHVS and CDR2 FQNEAQ. The chain's CDR3 is CASSVYNKVEQFF. The CDR3 DNA follows: TGTGCCAGCAGCGTATATAACAAGGTTGAGCAGTTCTTC.

The rearrangement joins TRBV6-2 or TRBV6-3 to TRBJ1-2; D gene uncertain. Germline assignment: CDR1 MNHEY and CDR2 SVGEGT. With 7 bases removed from V and 4 bases from J, the gap between germline ends came to 16 bases. The CDR3 totals 14 residues. The chain's CDR3 is CASKVGTVSYGYTF. The CDR3 DNA reads TGTGCCAGCAAAGTTGGAACTGTCAGCTATGGCTACACCTTC.

The rearrangement joins TRBV4-2 to TRBJ2-5, with D possibly called TRBD1 or TRBD2 (5 bases each). The germline gives CDR1 LGHNA, CDR2 YNFKEQ. The CDR3 runs 16 residues. Trimming shortened V by 0 bases and J by 5 bases, and 16 bases separated the two germline ends. The CDR3 coding sequence is TGTGCCAGCAGCCAAGATTTGGGGGAGATGGAGGAGACCCAGTACTTC. Its protein is CASSQDLGEMEETQYF.

The chain joins TRBV7-2 to TRBJ1-2, with D perhaps TRBD1 (6 bases). CDR1 is SGHTA, CDR2 FQGNSA, per germline. This CDR3 contains 14 residues. The V end was cut by 1 base, the J end by 7 bases, with 13 bases between. CDR3 amino acids: CASSLGVQGLGYTF. For the CDR3, the DNA is TGTGCCAGCAGCTTAGGTGTACAGGGTCTTGGCTACACCTTC.

The J gene is TRBJ1-6, the V gene TRBV20-1, with D unresolved. There are 15 residues in the CDR3. Per the germline V gene, CDR1 is DFQATT and CDR2 is SNEGSKA (reference sequence). Trimming cost V 5 bases and J 5 bases, with 16 bases left between them. The CDR3 loop is CSAPIHSPDNSPLHF. The CDR3 DNA follows: TGCAGTGCTCCCATCCACAGCCCGGATAATTCACCCCTCCACTTT.

This clonotype occurred a few times. The chain links TRBV24-1 to TRBJ2-1, with D possibly being TRBD2 (6 bases). The CDR3 is made up of 13 amino acids. Germline V CDR1 and CDR2: KGHDR, SFDVKD. Trimming stripped 10 bases from V and 5 bases from J, with 14 bases between. CDR3 bases: TGTGCCACTACGGCAGCGGGTCACAATGAGCAGTTCTTC. Protein sequence: CATTAAGHNEQFF.

This clonotype occurred many times. The V gene is TRBV5-1, the J gene TRBJ1-4; 7 positions match TRBD1. This CDR3 is built from 14 residues. CDR1 SGHRS and CDR2 YFSETQ come from the germline V gene. With 4 bases clipped from V and 4 bases from J, the junction kept 4 bases outside the gene matches. The CDR3 DNA reads TGCGCCAGCAGCAGGGACAGAAGTAATGAAAAACTGTTTTTT. This sequence encodes CASSRDRSNEKLFF.

The sample holds a few counts of this clonotype. The chain's CDR3 is CASSVPGTSGTDTQYF. As DNA, the CDR3 is TGTGCCAGCAGCGTGCCCGGGACTAGCGGCACAGATACGCAGTATTTT. The chain carries TRBV9 and TRBJ2-3; TRBD2 matches 10 bases. Germline assignment: CDR1 SGDLS and CDR2 YYNGEE. CDR3 length: 16 residues. V lost 2 bases, J lost 1 base, and 4 bases stayed unmatched.